The rows below give T cell receptor beta chains drawn from one sample of a study of beta chain features in type 1 diabetes. The method was immunoSEQ multiplex PCR; TCRdb's version includes in-frame clones alone and lacks a portion of them. The repertoire includes 600,000 to 750,000 clones, about an eighth of them detected once, and approximately 0.11% sits in the top ten. Sequencing input: naive CD4+ T cells from blood. These receptors came from a man aged 30 to 45 with type 1 diabetes. CDR3s include the opening cysteine and the closing phenylalanine or tryptophan. D genes are given only for firm matches. Clone size, where shown, is once, few, many, or a class for clones that have expanded.

>TRBV29-1|-|-|TRBJ1-1
TGCAGCGCTCGCGGCGAGAAGGGGGGTTCGAACACTGAAGCTTTCTTT
CSARGEKGGSNTEAFF
>TRBV7-9|few|-|TRBJ2-7
TGTGCCAGCAGCTTAGGGAGGGGAGGTGCCTACGAGCAGTACTTC
CASSLGRGGAYEQYF
>TRBV4-2|-|-|TRBJ1-6
TGTGCCAGCAGCCAAGTAGGCAGGGGAAGGGGTTCACCCCTCCACTTT
CASSQVGRGRGSPLHF
>TRBV18|few|-|TRBJ1-3
TGTGCCAGCTCACCACCGTCCGTTAGCTCTGGAAACACCATATATTTT
CASSPPSVSSGNTIYF
>TRBV5-1|few|TRBD1|TRBJ1-5
TGCGCCAGCAGCAAAGGGGGCCCTAATCAGCCCCAGCATTTT
CASSKGGPNQPQHF
>TRBV6-5|-|-|TRBJ2-7
TGTGCCAGCAGTTACTCGATCCCGACAGACGAGCAGTACTTC
CASSYSIPTDEQYF
>TRBV27|-|TRBD1|TRBJ1-6
TGTGCCAGCAGTTCTAGGACAGGGTTTGGGTCACCCCTCCACTTT
CASSSRTGFGSPLHF
>TRBV14|-|-|TRBJ2-6
TGTGCCAGCAGCCACGGGTTCTCTGGGGCCAACGTCCTGACTTTC
CASSHGFSGANVLTF
>TRBV28|-|TRBD1|TRBJ2-7
TGTGCCAGCAGTGCTTCGGGACAGGGCCCCTACGAGCAGTACTTC
CASSASGQGPYEQYF
>TRBV29-1|-|TRBD2|TRBJ2-3
TGCAGCGGCGCTAAGGGCGGGACTAGCGGTAGACGAGATACGCAGTATTTT
CSGAKGGTSGRRDTQYF
>TRBV9|few|-|TRBJ2-5
TGTGCCAGCAGCCCGTCGGCTAGAAGAGAGACCCAGTACTTC
CASSPSARRETQYF
>TRBV4-1|-|-|TRBJ1-2
TGCGCCAGCAGCCAAGAATCGGCAGGGTTCGGGAACTATGGCTACACCTTC
CASSQESAGFGNYGYTF
>TRBV29-1|few|-|TRBJ1-1
TGCAGCGTTGAAGAGGGGGCTACTGAAGCTTTCTTT
CSVEEGATEAFF
>TRBV29-1|few|-|TRBJ1-5
TGCAGCGCCAGCTGGGGCTCGAACGGCAATCAGCCCCAGCATTTT
CSASWGSNGNQPQHF
>TRBV7-2|few|TRBD1|TRBJ2-7
TGTGCCAGCAGCTTTTGGTCCGGGACAGTCTCGAGAGGTATCCACGAGCAGTACTTC
CASSFWSGTVSRGIHEQYF
>TRBV27|-|-|TRBJ1-5
TGTGCCAGCAGAAGGGAGGATCAGCCCCAGCATTTT
CASRREDQPQHF
>TRBV18|-|TRBD1|TRBJ1-5
TGTGCCAGCTCACCGCCAGGGCAGGGGGGCAATCAGCCCCAGCATTTT
CASSPPGQGGNQPQHF
>TRBV6-5|-|-|TRBJ2-3
TGTGCCAGCAGTTACCGGGATAGCACAGATACGCAGTATTTT
CASSYRDSTDTQYF
>TRBV10-3|-|-|TRBJ2-7
TGTGCCATTTCCCGACAGTTACCTTCCTACGAGCAGTACTTC
CAISRQLPSYEQYF
>TRBV29-1|-|-|TRBJ1-5
TGCAGCGTTGCCGGACCGTCCGGAGATCAGCCCCAGCATTTT
CSVAGPSGDQPQHF
>TRBV5-4|few|-|TRBJ2-1
TGTGCCAGCAGCTTGTCAGCTGGTCAGGGCCACAATGAGCAGTTCTTC
CASSLSAGQGHNEQFF
>TRBV6-5|-|-|TRBJ2-3
TGTGCCAGCAGTTACTCTTCGGGCACAGATACGCAGTATTTT
CASSYSSGTDTQYF
>TRBV7-2|-|TRBD2|TRBJ2-1
TGTGCCAGCAGCTTCTTAAGGACTAGCGGGAAAACCTACAATGAGCAGTTCTTC
CASSFLRTSGKTYNEQFF
>TRBV19|few|TRBD1|TRBJ1-1
TGTGCCAGTAAGGGGGACAGGCAGAACACTGAAGCTTTCTTT
CASKGDRQNTEAFF
>TRBV19|-|-|TRBJ2-3
TGTGCCAGTAGCCACCCTAGCACAGATACGCAGTATTTT
CASSHPSTDTQYF
>TRBV9|-|TRBD1|TRBJ1-1
TGTGCCAGCAGACGACAGGGGAGGGACACTGAAGCTTTCTTT
CASRRQGRDTEAFF
>TRBV29-1|few|-|TRBJ2-3
TGCAGCGTCGGACCCGGTACCACAGATACGCAGTATTTT
CSVGPGTTDTQYF
>TRBV7-9|-|-|TRBJ1-1
TGTGCCAGCAGCTTAGACAGGGATTACACTGAAGCTTTCTTT
CASSLDRDYTEAFF
>TRBV15|-|-|TRBJ1-2
TGTGCCACCAGCATGGGGGGTTGGGGCTACACCTTC
CATSMGGWGYTF
>TRBV6-6|few|-|TRBJ1-5
TGTGCCAGCAGTTCCGCAGGGGCGCCGTTCCAGCATTTT
CASSSAGAPFQHF
>TRBV9|few|TRBD2|TRBJ2-5
TGTGCCAGCAGCGCCTCAGGCGGGAGGGCGCCTGGCCAAGAGACCCAGTACTTC
CASSASGGRAPGQETQYF
>TRBV6-5|-|TRBD1|TRBJ2-7
TGTGCCAGCAGTTACTCGGGGACAGGGTCGCCCTACGAGCAGTACTTC
CASSYSGTGSPYEQYF
>TRBV18|few|TRBD1|TRBJ2-7
TGTGCCAGCTCACCGGGGCTACCGGGACAGGGGGCGTACGAGCAGTACTTC
CASSPGLPGQGAYEQYF
>TRBV20-1|few|-|TRBJ2-7
TGCAGTGCTAGAGAGGCCTACGAGCAGTACTTC
CSAREAYEQYF
>TRBV25-1|-|TRBD2|TRBJ2-1
TGTGCCAGCAGTGCCCTGGGGGGGTTCTACAATGAGCAGTTCTTC
CASSALGGFYNEQFF
>TRBV11-1|few|-|TRBJ1-4
TGTGCCAGCAGCAGAAAACAGGATAATGAAAAACTGTTTTTT
CASSRKQDNEKLFF
>TRBV2|-|-|TRBJ2-7
TGTGCCAGCAGTAACAGTCACGAGCAGTACTTC
CASSNSHEQYF
>TRBV29-1|few|-|TRBJ2-5
TGCAGCGCCCGAGTAGGGTTTTATCGAGAGACCCAGTACTTC
CSARVGFYRETQYF
>TRBV7-9|few|-|TRBJ1-2
TGTGCCAGCAGCCCCCCTTCAGACAACTATGGCTACACCTTC
CASSPPSDNYGYTF
>TRBV9|-|-|TRBJ1-1
TGTGCCAGCAGCGGCGACAGGAACACTGAAGCTTTCTTT
CASSGDRNTEAFF
>TRBV27|few|TRBD1|TRBJ2-7
TGTGCCAGCAGCCGGGACAGGGAGGGGTACGAGCAGTACTTC
CASSRDREGYEQYF
>TRBV2|few|-|TRBJ2-2
TGTGCCAGCAGTGTGGCGGTTGAGACCGGGGAGCTGTTTTTT
CASSVAVETGELFF
>TRBV30|few|-|TRBJ1-5
TGTGCCTGGAGTACAGGGAATAGCAATCAGCCCCAGCATTTT
CAWSTGNSNQPQHF